A selection of T cell receptor beta chains follows, all from one sample in a study of blood T cells in healthy people across ages. MiXCR was run by TCRdb on the 5' RACE reads, yielding one entry per CDR3 protein. This sample has over a million distinct CDR3 sequences; 42% occur once, and the top ten carry 7.9%. Sequencing used blood. The receptors originated from a woman between 18 and 30 years old in good health. The conserved cysteine and the conserved F or W are not part of the CDR3 here.

>TRBV5-5|.
ASSSTQGETQY
>TRBV5-1|TRBJ1-2
ASSIGPSTEYGYT
>TRBV2|TRBJ2-1
ASSEVGRRGNEQF
>TRBV5-1|TRBJ2-3
ASIRGASGTDTQY
>TRBV10-3|TRBJ1-1
ATVLQGNTEAF
>TRBV7-2|TRBJ1-2
ASSLGVGANYGYT
>TRBV7-9|TRBJ1-2
ASSLEGGAYGYT
>TRBV12-3/TRBV12-4|TRBJ2-3
ASSFRQGVATDTQY
>TRBV24-1|TRBJ2-1
ATSPGGSYNEQF
>TRBV20-1|TRBJ1-3
SANRNGGTGNTIY
>TRBV3-1|TRBJ2-5
ASSQIGRETQY
>TRBV25-1|TRBJ1-1
ASSEISVGTEAF
>TRBV9|TRBJ2-1
ASSVSGGEHSYNEQF
>TRBV20-1|TRBJ2-7
SARDRGGPSSEQY
>TRBV2|TRBJ1-1
ASSGQGVYTEAF
>TRBV28|TRBJ2-7
ASSRGGGAYEQY
>TRBV3-1|TRBJ1-1
ASSEAGGPITEAF
>TRBV30|TRBJ2-7
AWSVRESYEQY
>TRBV6-1|TRBJ2-7
ASSGSVLAGLNSYEQY
>TRBV28|TRBJ2-7
ASSSTGPIGPSEQY
>TRBV7-9|TRBJ2-1
ASSPLAQEQF
>TRBV29-1|TRBJ2-7
SAGQGAREQY
>TRBV20-1|TRBJ2-1
SASNSASGYYNEQF
>TRBV12-3/TRBV12-4|TRBJ2-3
ASSIGQGTTDTQY
>TRBV20-1|TRBJ2-1
SAIPDSDEQF
>TRBV6-5|.
ASSRTPLYEQY
>TRBV5-1|TRBJ2-1
ASSLGPEPEYNEQF
>TRBV7-9|TRBJ2-3
AIPWGTDTQY
>TRBV11-2|TRBJ1-2
ASSPILGGAGYGYT